This TCR beta chain emerged from a study of T cell responses to AZD1222 COVID-19 vaccine. General study points: The CD4 TCRs associated with vaccination extended across spike and predominated at 160-218 and 743-854.

There are 15 residues in the CDR3. Germline V gene sequence: CDR1 MRHNA, CDR2 SNTAGT. V gave up 0 bases and J gave up 0 bases, with 8 bases separating them. The method was immunoSEQ multiplex PCR; TCRdb's version includes in-frame clones alone and lacks a portion of them. The table has over 150,000 clones, approximately 90% seen once. As concerns this clone: Its target is unknown.

This specimen was peripheral blood, taken on day 0 of AZD1222 vaccination. This clonotype was obtained from an adult in good health. This chain connects TRBV6-4 to TRBJ1-1; D not certain. Here the CDR3 reads CASSDSFPMNTEAFF. The CDR3 DNA sequence: TGTGCCAGCAGTGACTCGTTTCCCATGAACACTGAAGCTTTCTTT.